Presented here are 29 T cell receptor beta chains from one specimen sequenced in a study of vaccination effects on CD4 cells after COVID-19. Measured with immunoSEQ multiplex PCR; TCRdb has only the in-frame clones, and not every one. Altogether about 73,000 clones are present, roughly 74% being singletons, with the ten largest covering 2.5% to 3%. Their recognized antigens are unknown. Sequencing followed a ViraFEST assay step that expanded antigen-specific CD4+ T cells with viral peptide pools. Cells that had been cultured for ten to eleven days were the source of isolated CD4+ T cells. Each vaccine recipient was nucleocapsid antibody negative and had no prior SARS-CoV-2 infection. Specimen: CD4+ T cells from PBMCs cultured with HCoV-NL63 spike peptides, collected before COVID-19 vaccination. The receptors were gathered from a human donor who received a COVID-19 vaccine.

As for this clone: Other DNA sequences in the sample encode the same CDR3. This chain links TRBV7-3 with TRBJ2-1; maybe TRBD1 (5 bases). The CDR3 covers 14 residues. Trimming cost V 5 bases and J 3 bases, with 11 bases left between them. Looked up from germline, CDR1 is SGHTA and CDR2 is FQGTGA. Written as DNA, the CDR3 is TGTGCCAGCAGCCCAAGGGGTAGCTACAATGAGCAGTTCTTC. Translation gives CASSPRGSYNEQFF.

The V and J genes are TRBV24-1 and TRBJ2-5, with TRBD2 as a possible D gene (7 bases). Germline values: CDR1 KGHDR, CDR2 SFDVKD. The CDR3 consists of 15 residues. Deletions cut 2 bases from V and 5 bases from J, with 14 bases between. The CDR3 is CATSDSAGAGETQYF. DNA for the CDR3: TGTGCCACCAGTGATTCCGCGGGGGCGGGGGAGACCCAGTACTTC.

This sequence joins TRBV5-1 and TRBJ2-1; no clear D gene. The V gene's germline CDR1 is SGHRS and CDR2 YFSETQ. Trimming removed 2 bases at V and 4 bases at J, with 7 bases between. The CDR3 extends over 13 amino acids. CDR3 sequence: CASSFKSYNEQFF. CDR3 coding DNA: TGCGCCAGCAGCTTTAAGAGTTACAATGAGCAGTTCTTC.

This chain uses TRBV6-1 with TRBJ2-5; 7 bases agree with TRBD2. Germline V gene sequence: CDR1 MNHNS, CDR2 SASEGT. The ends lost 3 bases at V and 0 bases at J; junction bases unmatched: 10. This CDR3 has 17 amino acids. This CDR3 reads CASSDVWVAGNQETQYF. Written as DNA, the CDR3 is TGTGCCAGCAGTGACGTCTGGGTAGCGGGCAACCAAGAGACCCAGTACTTC.

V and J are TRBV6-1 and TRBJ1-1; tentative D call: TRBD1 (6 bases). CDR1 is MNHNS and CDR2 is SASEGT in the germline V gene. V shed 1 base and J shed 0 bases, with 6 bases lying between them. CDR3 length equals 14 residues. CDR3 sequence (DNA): TGTGCCAGCAGTGAAGACAGGGTGAACACTGAAGCTTTCTTT. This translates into CASSEDRVNTEAFF.

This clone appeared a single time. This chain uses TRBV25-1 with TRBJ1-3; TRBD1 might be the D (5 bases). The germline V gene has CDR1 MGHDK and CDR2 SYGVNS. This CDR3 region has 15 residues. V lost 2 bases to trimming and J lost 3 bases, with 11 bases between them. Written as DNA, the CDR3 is TGTGCCAGCAGTGAAACCGGGGGAAGTGGAAACACCATATATTTT. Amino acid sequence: CASSETGGSGNTIYF.

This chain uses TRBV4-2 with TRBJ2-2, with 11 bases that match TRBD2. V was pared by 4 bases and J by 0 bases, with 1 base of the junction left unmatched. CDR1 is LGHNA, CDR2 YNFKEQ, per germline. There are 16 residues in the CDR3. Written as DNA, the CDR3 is TGTGCCAGCAGCCTAGCGGGGGGGCCGAACACCGGGGAGCTGTTTTTT. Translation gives CASSLAGGPNTGELFF.

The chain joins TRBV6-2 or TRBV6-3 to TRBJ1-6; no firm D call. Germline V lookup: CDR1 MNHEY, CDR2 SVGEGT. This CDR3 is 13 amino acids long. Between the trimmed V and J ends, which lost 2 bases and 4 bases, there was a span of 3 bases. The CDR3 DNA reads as TGTGCCAGCAGTTACCTTTATAATTCACCCCTCCACTTT. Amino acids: CASSYLYNSPLHF.

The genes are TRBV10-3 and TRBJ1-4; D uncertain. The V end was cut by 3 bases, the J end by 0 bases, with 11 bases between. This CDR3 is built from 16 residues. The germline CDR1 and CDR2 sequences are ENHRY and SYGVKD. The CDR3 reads CAISEGKKPTNEKLFF. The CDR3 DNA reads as TGTGCCATCAGTGAAGGAAAGAAACCAACTAATGAAAAACTGTTTTTT.

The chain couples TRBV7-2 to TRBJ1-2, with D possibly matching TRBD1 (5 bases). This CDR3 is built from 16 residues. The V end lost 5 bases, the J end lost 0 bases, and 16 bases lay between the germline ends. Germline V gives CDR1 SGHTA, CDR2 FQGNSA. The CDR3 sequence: CASSPPPRQSNYGYTF. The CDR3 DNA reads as TGTGCCAGCAGCCCCCCACCAAGACAGTCTAACTATGGCTACACCTTC.

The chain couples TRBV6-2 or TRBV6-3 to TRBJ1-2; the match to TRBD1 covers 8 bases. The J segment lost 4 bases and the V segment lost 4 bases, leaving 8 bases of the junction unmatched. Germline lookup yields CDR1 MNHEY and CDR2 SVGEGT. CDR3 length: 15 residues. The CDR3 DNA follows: TGTGCCAGCAGTTGGGGTACTGGGACAGGCTATGGCTACACCTTC. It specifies CASSWGTGTGYGYTF.

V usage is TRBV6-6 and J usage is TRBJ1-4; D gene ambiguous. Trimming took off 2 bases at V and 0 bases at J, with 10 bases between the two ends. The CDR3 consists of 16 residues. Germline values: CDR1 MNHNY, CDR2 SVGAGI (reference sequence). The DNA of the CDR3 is TGTGCCAGCAGTTACCTTAAGGGAGCAACTAATGAAAAACTGTTTTTT. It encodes CASSYLKGATNEKLFF.

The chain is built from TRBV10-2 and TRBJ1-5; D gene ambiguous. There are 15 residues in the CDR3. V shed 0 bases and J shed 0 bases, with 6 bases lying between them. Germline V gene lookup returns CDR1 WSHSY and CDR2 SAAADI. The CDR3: CASSESSGSNQPQHF. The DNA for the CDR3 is TGCGCCAGCAGTGAGTCTTCGGGTAGCAATCAGCCCCAGCATTTT.

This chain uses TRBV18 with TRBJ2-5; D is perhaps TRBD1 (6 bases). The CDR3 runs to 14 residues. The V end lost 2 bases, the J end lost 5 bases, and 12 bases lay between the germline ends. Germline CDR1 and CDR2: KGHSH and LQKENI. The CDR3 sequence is CASSPLTQGETQYF. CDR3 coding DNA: TGTGCCAGCTCACCATTGACACAGGGTGAGACCCAGTACTTC.

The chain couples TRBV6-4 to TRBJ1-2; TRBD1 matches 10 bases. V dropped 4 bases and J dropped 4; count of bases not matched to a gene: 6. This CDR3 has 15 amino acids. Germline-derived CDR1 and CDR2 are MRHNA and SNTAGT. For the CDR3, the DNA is TGTGCCAGCAGTGCCGGGACAGGGGTCGGCTATGGCTACACCTTC. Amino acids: CASSAGTGVGYGYTF.

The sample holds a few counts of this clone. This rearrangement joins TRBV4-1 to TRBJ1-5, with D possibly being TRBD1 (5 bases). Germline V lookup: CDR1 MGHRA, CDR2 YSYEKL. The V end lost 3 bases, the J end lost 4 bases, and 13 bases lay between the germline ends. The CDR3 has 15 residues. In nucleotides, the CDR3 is TGCGCCAGCAGCCAGGATCCTGGGGGGAATCAGCCCCAGCATTTT. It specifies CASSQDPGGNQPQHF.

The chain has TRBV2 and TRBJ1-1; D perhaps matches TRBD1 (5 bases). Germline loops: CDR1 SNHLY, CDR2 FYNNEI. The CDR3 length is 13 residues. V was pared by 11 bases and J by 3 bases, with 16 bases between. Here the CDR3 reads CASRPTADTEAFF. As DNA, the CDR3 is TGTGCCTCCCGGCCGACAGCCGACACTGAAGCTTTCTTT. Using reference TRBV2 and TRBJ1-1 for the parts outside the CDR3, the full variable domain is EPEVTQTPSHQVTQMGQEVILRCVPISNHLYFYWYRQILGQKVEFLVSFYNNEISEKSEIFDDQFSVERPDGSNFTLKIRSTKLEDSAMYFCASRPTADTEAFFGQGTRLTVV.

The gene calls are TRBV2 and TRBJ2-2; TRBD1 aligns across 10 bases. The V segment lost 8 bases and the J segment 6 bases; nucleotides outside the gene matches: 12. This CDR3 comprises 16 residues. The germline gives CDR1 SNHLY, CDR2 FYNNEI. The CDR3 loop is CASLKRDRGSSGELFF. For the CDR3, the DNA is TGTGCCAGCCTAAAACGGGACAGGGGCTCTTCCGGGGAGCTGTTTTTT.

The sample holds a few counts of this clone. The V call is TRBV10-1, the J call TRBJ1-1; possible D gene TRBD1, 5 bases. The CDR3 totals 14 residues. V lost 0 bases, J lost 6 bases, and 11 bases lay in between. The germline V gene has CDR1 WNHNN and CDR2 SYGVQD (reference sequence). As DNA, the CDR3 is TGCGCCAGCAGTGAGTCCGGGGAAGGGGCTGAAGCTTTCTTT. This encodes CASSESGEGAEAFF.

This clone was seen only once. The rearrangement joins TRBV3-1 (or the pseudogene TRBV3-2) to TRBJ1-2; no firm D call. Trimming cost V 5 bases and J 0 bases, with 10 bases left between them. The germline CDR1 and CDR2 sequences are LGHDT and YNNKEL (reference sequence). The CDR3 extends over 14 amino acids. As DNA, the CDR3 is TGTGCCAGCAGCGTCGGACTCGCTAACTATGGCTACACCTTC. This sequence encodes CASSVGLANYGYTF.

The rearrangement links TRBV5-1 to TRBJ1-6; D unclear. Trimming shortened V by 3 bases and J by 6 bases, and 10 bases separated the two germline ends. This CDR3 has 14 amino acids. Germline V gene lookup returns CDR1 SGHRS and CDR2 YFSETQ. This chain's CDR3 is CASSSHRPNSPLHF. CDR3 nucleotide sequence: TGCGCCAGCAGCTCACACCGTCCTAATTCACCCCTCCACTTT.

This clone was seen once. In nucleotides, the CDR3 is TGTGCCAGCAGTGAACAGGGTACGTTCTACAATGAGCAGTTCTTC. As protein: CASSEQGTFYNEQFF. V usage is TRBV6-1 and J usage is TRBJ2-1; D is possibly TRBD1 (5 bases). CDR3 size: 15 residues. Germline V gives CDR1 MNHNS, CDR2 SASEGT. Trimming took 2 bases from V and 3 from J, leaving 11 bases between them.

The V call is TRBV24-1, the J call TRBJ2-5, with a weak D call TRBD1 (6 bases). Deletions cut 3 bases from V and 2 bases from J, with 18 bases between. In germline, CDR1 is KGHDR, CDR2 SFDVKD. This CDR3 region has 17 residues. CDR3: CATSDRKAFGQQETQYF. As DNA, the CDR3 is TGTGCCACCAGTGATCGGAAGGCCTTTGGACAGCAAGAGACCCAGTACTTC.

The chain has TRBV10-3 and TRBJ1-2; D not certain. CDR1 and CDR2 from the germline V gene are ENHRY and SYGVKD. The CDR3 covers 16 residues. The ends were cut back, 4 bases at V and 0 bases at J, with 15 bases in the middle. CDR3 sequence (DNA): TGTGCCATCAGTGTTGCCCTGGAGGTACCTAACTATGGCTACACCTTC. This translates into CAISVALEVPNYGYTF.

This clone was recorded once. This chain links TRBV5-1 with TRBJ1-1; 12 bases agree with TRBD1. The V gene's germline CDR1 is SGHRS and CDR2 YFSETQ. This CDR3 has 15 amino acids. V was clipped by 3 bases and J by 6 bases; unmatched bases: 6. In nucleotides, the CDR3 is TGCGCCAGCAGCTGGGACGGGACAGGGGGCTCTGAAGCTTTCTTT. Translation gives CASSWDGTGGSEAFF.

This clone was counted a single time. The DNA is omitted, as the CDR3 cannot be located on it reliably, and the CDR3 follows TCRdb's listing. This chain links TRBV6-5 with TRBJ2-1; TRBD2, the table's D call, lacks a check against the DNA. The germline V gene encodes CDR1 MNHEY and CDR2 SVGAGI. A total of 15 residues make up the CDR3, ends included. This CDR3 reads CASSSSGGLGNEQFF.

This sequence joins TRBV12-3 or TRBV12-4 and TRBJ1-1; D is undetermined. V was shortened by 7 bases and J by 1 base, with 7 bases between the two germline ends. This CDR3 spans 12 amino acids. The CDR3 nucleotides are TGTGCCAGCACTCGTAGGAACACTGAAGCTTTCTTT. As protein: CASTRRNTEAFF.

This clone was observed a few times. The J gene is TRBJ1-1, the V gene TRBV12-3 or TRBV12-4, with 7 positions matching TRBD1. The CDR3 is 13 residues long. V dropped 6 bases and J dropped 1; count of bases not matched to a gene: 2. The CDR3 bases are TGTGCCAGCAGCGGACAGGAGAACACTGAAGCTTTCTTT. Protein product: CASSGQENTEAFF.

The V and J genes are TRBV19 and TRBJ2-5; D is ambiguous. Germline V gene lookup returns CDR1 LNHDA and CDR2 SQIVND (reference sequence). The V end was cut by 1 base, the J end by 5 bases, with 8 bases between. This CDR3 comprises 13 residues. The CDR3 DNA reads TGTGCCAGTAGTATAGGAATGTGGGAGACCCAGTACTTC. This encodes CASSIGMWETQYF.